Listed here are 2 T cell receptor beta chains from one sample, sequenced in a study of blood T cell repertoires in COVID-19. TCRdb's copy holds only in-frame clones and misses some; the assay was immunoSEQ multiplex PCR. The table has 60,000 to 95,000 clones, roughly 90% seen once; the top ten hold 5% to 6.5%. The sample taken for sequencing was peripheral blood. Receptors were obtained from a woman aged 45-59 years with acute or convalescent COVID-19.

The gene calls are TRBV15 and TRBJ2-7; possible D gene TRBD1, 5 bases. V was clipped by 0 bases and J by 10 bases, with 13 bases between them. This CDR3 is built from 13 residues. Germline V gene data show CDR1 as LNHNV and CDR2 as YYDKDF (reference sequence). CDR3 amino acids: CATSRDQQGDQYF. The CDR3 nucleotides read TGTGCCACCAGCAGAGATCAGCAGGGTGATCAGTACTTC.

The V gene is TRBV18, the J gene TRBJ1-4, with a possible D match to TRBD1 (5 bases). Germline V gene lookup returns CDR1 KGHSH and CDR2 LQKENI. This CDR3 has 14 amino acids. V was trimmed by 1 base and J by 7 bases, leaving 10 bases between them. For the CDR3, the DNA is TGTGCCAGCTCACCACGTCAGGGAGGTGAAAAACTGTTTTTT. Translation gives CASSPRQGGEKLFF.